This is a list of T cell receptor beta chains from one sample in a study of control samples from healthy donors and cancer patients. Measured with immunoSEQ multiplex PCR; TCRdb has only the in-frame clones, and not every one. Of 120,000 or so clones in the sample, roughly nine tenths are singletons; the top ten hold 7.8%. Sequenced sample: blood. The receptors shown here come from a woman aged 18-29 years in good health. CDR3s include the opening cysteine and the closing phenylalanine or tryptophan. A D gene is named only where the DNA matches it firmly. Clone size is given for some rows only: seen once, a few or many times, or a class if the clone is expanded.

>TRBJ1-2|NA|TRBV7-2|TRBD1
TGTGCCAGCAGCATAAACCGACAGGGGGAGCTTTATGGCTACACCTTC
CASSINRQGELYGYTF
>TRBJ2-3|NA|TRBV27|NA
TGTGCCAGCAGTTGGTACGGGAGTACAGATACGCAGTATTTT
CASSWYGSTDTQYF
>TRBJ2-7|NA|TRBV30|TRBD2
TGTGCCTGTGTTCCCCCCCTAGCGGGAGGGAACGAGCAGTACTTC
CACVPPLAGGNEQYF
>TRBJ1-1|NA|TRBV30|NA
TGTGGCGGGTCGTCGGACACTGAAGCTTTCTTT
CGGSSDTEAFF
>TRBJ2-2|NA|TRBV7-3|NA
TGTGCCAGCAGCTTAACCAACACCGGGGAGCTGTTTTTT
CASSLTNTGELFF
>TRBJ1-6|many|TRBV7-3|TRBD1
TGTGCCAGCAGCTTAGACGGGACAGGTGTGGTCCCCCTCCACTTT
CASSLDGTGVVPLHF
>TRBJ2-2|NA|TRBV7-6|NA
TGTGCCAGCAGCTCTCGGCCCACTAGGAGGGGAAACACCGGGGAGCTGTTTTTT
CASSSRPTRRGNTGELFF
>TRBJ2-3|NA|TRBV7-3|TRBD1
TGTGCCAGCGGCAGGGGGCGCAGAGATACGCAGTATTTT
CASGRGRRDTQYF
>TRBJ2-5|once|TRBV5-6|NA
TGTGCCAGCAGCTTGGCCCCGGAGACCCAGTACTTC
CASSLAPETQYF
>TRBJ1-6|once|TRBV7-7|NA
TGTGCCAGCAGCCCAGGACCCGGAGAGGGCTCACCCCTCCACTTT
CASSPGPGEGSPLHF
>TRBJ2-3|once|TRBV2|TRBD2
TGTGCCAGCACGGGACTAGCGGGAACAGATACGCAGTATTTT
CASTGLAGTDTQYF
>TRBJ2-5|NA|TRBV7-9|NA
TGTGCCAGCAGCTTACCCAGGGGGGGTCAAGAGACCCAGTACTTC
CASSLPRGGQETQYF
>TRBJ2-1|NA|TRBV15|TRBD2
TGTGCCACCAGCAGAGGGACTAGGAGTCGTCCTGAGCAGTTCTTC
CATSRGTRSRPEQFF
>TRBJ2-5|NA|TRBV18|TRBD2
TGTGCCAGCTCACCAAAGGTCTTTTTGCGGGAGGAGGGTCGGGAGACCCAGTACTTC
CASSPKVFLREEGRETQYF
>TRBJ1-2|once|TRBV2|TRBD1
TGTGCCAGAACCCAAGGGGGCGGCTATGGCTACACCTTC
CARTQGGGYGYTF
>TRBJ1-3|NA|TRBV28|NA
TGTGCCAGCGGGGAAACAGGGACCTCTGGAAACACCATATATTTT
CASGETGTSGNTIYF
>TRBJ2-7|NA|TRBV5-1|NA
TGCGCCAGCAGCACCGGACATCAGCCCGGGTACGAGCAGTACTTC
CASSTGHQPGYEQYF
>TRBJ2-1|NA|TRBV19|NA
TGTGCCAGTAGTATCCGGCAGGGAAGGACCTCCTACAATGAGCAGTTCTTC
CASSIRQGRTSYNEQFF
>TRBJ2-5|NA|TRBV11-1|NA
TGTGCCAGCAGCTTGGAATACAGGGTGGAGACCCAGTACTTC
CASSLEYRVETQYF
>TRBJ1-6|NA|TRBV2|NA
TGTGCCAGCAGGCCGGGCACGAACCATAATTCACCCCTCCACTTT
CASRPGTNHNSPLHF
>TRBJ1-5|NA|TRBV28|NA
TGTGCCAGCAGAGGGGTGGGTTTTAATCAGCCCCAGCATTTT
CASRGVGFNQPQHF
>TRBJ1-1|NA|TRBV28|NA
TGTGCCAGCAGGACCATTGAGAGCATGAACACTGAAGCTTTCTTT
CASRTIESMNTEAFF